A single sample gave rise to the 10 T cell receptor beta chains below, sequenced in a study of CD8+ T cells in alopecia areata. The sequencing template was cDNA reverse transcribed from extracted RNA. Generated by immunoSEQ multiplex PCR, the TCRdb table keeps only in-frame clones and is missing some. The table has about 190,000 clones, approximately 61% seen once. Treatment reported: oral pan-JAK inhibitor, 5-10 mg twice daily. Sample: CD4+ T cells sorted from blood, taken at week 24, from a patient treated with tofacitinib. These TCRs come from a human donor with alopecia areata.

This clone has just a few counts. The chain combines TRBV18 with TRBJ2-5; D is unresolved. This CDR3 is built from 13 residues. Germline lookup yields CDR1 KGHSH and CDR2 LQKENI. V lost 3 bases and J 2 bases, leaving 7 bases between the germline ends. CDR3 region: CASSPIQQETQYF. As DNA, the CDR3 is TGTGCCAGCTCACCGATACAGCAAGAGACCCAGTACTTC.

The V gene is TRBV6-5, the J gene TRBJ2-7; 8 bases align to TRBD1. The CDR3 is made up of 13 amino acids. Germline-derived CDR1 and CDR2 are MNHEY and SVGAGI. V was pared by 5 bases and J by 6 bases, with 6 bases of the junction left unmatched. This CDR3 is CASSRGTGGEQYF. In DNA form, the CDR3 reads TGTGCCAGCAGTCGAGGAACAGGGGGCGAGCAGTACTTC.

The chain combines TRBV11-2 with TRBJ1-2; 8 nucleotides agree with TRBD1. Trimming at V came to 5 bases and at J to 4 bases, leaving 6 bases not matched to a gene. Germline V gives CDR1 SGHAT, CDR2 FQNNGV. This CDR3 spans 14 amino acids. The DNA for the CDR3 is TGTGCCAGCAGCCCCGGGACAGGAGTCTATGGCTACACCTTC. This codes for CASSPGTGVYGYTF.

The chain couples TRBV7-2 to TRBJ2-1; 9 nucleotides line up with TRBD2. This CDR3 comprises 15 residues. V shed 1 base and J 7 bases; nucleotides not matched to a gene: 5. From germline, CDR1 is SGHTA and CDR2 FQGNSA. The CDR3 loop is CASSLGLAARNEQFF. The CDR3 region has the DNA TGTGCCAGCAGCTTAGGACTAGCGGCCAGGAATGAGCAGTTCTTC.

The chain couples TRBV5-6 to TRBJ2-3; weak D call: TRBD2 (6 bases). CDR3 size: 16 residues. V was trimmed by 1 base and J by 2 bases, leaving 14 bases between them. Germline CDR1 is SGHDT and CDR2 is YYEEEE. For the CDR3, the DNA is TGTGCCAGCAGCTTGATTGGCGGGACCCCCACAGATACGCAGTATTTT. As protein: CASSLIGGTPTDTQYF.

The CDR3 protein is CASSAETVIYGYTF. CDR3 DNA: TGTGCCAGCAGTGCCGAGACAGTCATCTATGGCTACACCTTC. The rearrangement uses TRBV28 and TRBJ1-2, with D perhaps TRBD1 (5 bases). The V gene's germline CDR1 is MDHEN and CDR2 SYDVKM. The CDR3 has 14 residues. Trimming pared 5 bases from V and 4 bases from J, leaving 14 bases between.

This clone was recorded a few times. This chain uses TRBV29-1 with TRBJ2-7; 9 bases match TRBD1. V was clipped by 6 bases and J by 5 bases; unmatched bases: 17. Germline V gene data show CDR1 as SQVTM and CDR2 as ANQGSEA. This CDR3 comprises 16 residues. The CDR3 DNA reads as TGCAGCGTCATGGGGGGACAGGGTGGTTCTACCCACGAGCAGTACTTC. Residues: CSVMGGQGGSTHEQYF.

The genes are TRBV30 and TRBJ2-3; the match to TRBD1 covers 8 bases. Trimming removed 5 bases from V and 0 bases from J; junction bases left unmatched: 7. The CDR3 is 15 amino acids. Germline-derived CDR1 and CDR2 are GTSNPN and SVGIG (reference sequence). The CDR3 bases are TGTGCCTGGGGAGGACAGGGCATCAGCACAGATACGCAGTATTTT. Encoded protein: CAWGGQGISTDTQYF.

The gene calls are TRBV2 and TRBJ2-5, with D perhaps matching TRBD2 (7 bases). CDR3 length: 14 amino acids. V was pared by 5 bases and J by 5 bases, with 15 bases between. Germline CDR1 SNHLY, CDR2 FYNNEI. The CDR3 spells CASSPARGGETQYF. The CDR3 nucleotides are TGTGCCAGCAGTCCTGCCAGGGGAGGGGAGACCCAGTACTTC.

The CDR3 bases are TGTGCCAGCAGTTACTCGTTGGGACAGGGGTCCTACGAGCAGTACTTC. Residues: CASSYSLGQGSYEQYF. The V call is TRBV6-5, the J call TRBJ2-7, with 10 bases identical to TRBD1. V lost 0 bases to trimming and J lost 1 base; unmatched junction nucleotides: 3. This CDR3 is 16 amino acids long. Germline CDR1 reads MNHEY; CDR2 reads SVGAGI.